Each of the 30 T cell receptor beta chains below was sequenced from the same sample in a study of blood T cells in healthy people across ages. Alongside a J-beta primer mix, a sample-barcoded 5' primer served in a second PCR lasting about 7 to 12 cycles. TCRdb itself ran the 5' RACE reads through MiXCR, one entry per CDR3 protein. Of about 380,000 distinct CDR3 sequences detected, 45% to 60% appear once; the ten largest clones hold 51%. Sequenced material: blood. The receptors originated from a man aged 55 to 70 in good health.

The chain carries TRBV10-3 and TRBJ2-3; no firm D call. Germline V gene data show CDR1 as ENHRY and CDR2 as SYGVKD. This CDR3 contains 16 residues. V was shortened by 0 bases and J by 2 bases, with 12 bases between the two germline ends. CDR3 amino acids: CAISESRGGTTDTQYF. The CDR3 nucleotides read TGTGCCATCAGTGAGTCGAGAGGCGGAACCACAGATACGCAGTATTTT.

The rearrangement links TRBV30 to TRBJ2-4; D gene uncertain. Trimming cost V 1 base and J 3 bases, with 10 bases left between them. In germline, CDR1 is GTSNPN, CDR2 SVGIG (reference sequence). The CDR3 length is 14 residues. The CDR3 region is CAWSDTGGKNIQYF. CDR3 bases: TGTGCCTGGAGTGACACGGGCGGCAAAAACATTCAGTACTTC.

The table lists this clonotype with a few counts. The J gene is TRBJ1-2, the V gene TRBV29-1; tentatively, D is TRBD1 (5 bases). The CDR3 is 13 amino acids. Trimming cost V 7 bases and J 0 bases, with 12 bases left between them. Germline-derived CDR1 and CDR2 are SQVTM and ANQGSEA. This CDR3 is CSAEWGANYGYTF. CDR3 in DNA: TGCAGCGCCGAATGGGGGGCTAACTATGGCTACACCTTC.

This clonotype was observed a few times. This chain joins TRBV5-1 and TRBJ2-5; 7 nucleotides line up with TRBD1. The CDR3 sequence is 14 residues long. Germline CDR1 and CDR2: SGHRS and YFSETQ. The V segment lost 9 bases and the J segment 11 bases; nucleotides outside the gene matches: 19. The CDR3 here is CATWDDRAGRKQYF. CDR3 DNA sequence: TGCGCCACCTGGGACGACAGGGCGGGTCGGAAGCAGTACTTC.

This clonotype came up many times. CDR3 protein: CASSPGQGPIPTDTQYF. CDR3 DNA sequence: TGTGCCAGCAGCCCGGGACAGGGTCCTATTCCCACAGATACGCAGTATTTT. The chain employs TRBV3-1 and TRBJ2-3, with 9 bases aligning to TRBD1. Losses at the gene ends were 4 bases for V and 2 bases for J; bases not matched to a gene: 10. Germline lookup yields CDR1 LGHDT and CDR2 YNNKEL (reference sequence). CDR3 length: 17 amino acids.

The chain recombines TRBV11-2 with TRBJ2-5, with 9 bases that match TRBD2. Germline CDR1 SGHAT, CDR2 FQNNGV. Trimming removed 5 bases from V and 5 bases from J; junction bases left unmatched: 6. The CDR3 runs to 14 residues. The CDR3 is CASSLGLASETQYF. The CDR3 coding sequence is TGTGCCAGCAGCCTGGGACTAGCTTCTGAGACCCAGTACTTC. The full variable domain, completed using reference TRBV11-2 and TRBJ2-5, is EAGVAQSPRYKIIEKRQSVAFWCNPISGHATLYWYQQILGQGPKLLIQFQNNGVVDDSQLPKDRFSAERLKGVDSTLKIQPAKLEDSAVYLCASSLGLASETQYFGPGTRLLVL.

The genes are TRBV24-1 and TRBJ2-3; D is perhaps TRBD1 (6 bases). V was pared by 1 base and J by 6 bases, with 16 bases between. The CDR3 loop spans 16 amino acids. CDR1 KGHDR and CDR2 SFDVKD come from the germline V gene. DNA for the CDR3: TGTGCCACCAGTGATTTCGGGACACCTGGATTTGATACGCAGTATTTT. It yields the protein CATSDFGTPGFDTQYF.

The CDR3 nucleotides are TGTGCCAACACCCTAGGGACCGGGTCCCCCACAGATACGCAGTATTTT. Translating gives CANTLGTGSPTDTQYF. The rearrangement links TRBV6-5 to TRBJ2-3; D may correspond to TRBD1 or TRBD2 (5 bases each). V lost 10 bases and J lost 2, with 22 bases in between. The CDR3 has 16 amino acids. Germline CDR1 MNHEY, CDR2 SVGAGI.

V gene TRBV20-1 combines with J gene TRBJ2-1; D is ambiguous. V dropped 1 base and J dropped 8 bases, with 6 bases sitting between them. The CDR3 runs 11 residues. CDR1 DFQATT and CDR2 SNEGSKA come from the germline V gene (reference sequence). The CDR3: CSARVRYEQFF. The CDR3, as DNA: TGCAGTGCTAGAGTGAGGTATGAGCAGTTCTTC.

The table lists this clonotype with a count of one. The chain couples TRBV6-5 to TRBJ2-7; the match to TRBD2 covers 11 bases. The CDR3 has 18 amino acids. Germline V gives CDR1 MNHEY, CDR2 SVGAGI. V trimming: 6 bases; J trimming: 2 bases; junction bases outside the gene matches: 15. DNA of the CDR3: TGTGCCAGCAGATACAGGATACTAACTAGCGGGAGAGCCTACGAGCAGTACTTC. Encoded protein: CASRYRILTSGRAYEQYF.

CDR3 DNA sequence: TGTGCCATCAAGCTAGGACCGAACACAGATACGCAGTATTTT. It encodes CAIKLGPNTDTQYF. The chain recombines TRBV10-3 with TRBJ2-3; no definite D call. Trimming removed 7 bases from V and 2 bases from J, with 13 bases in between. The CDR3 runs to 14 residues. CDR1 is ENHRY, CDR2 SYGVKD, per germline.

This clonotype turned up a few times. V and J are TRBV12-3 or TRBV12-4 and TRBJ1-2, with unresolved D. With 1 base removed from V and 8 bases from J, the gap between germline ends came to 11 bases. The CDR3 has 13 residues. The CDR3 spells CASSLGSGVGYTF. The CDR3 nucleotides read TGTGCCAGCAGTTTAGGTTCCGGGGTCGGCTACACCTTC.

The chain uses TRBV3-1 and TRBJ2-3; D unclear. Germline loops: CDR1 LGHDT, CDR2 YNNKEL (reference sequence). The CDR3 is made up of 14 amino acids. V shed 0 bases and J shed 2 bases, with 6 bases lying between them. CDR3 sequence (DNA): TGTGCCAGCAGCCAAGACGAGTTCACAGATACGCAGTATTTT. It specifies CASSQDEFTDTQYF.

The rearrangement uses TRBV7-2 and TRBJ2-5; the D is unclear. CDR3 length: 14 amino acids. CDR1 and CDR2 from the germline V gene are SGHTA and FQGNSA. V was shortened by 0 bases and J by 4 bases, with 9 bases between the two germline ends. The CDR3 nucleotides read TGTGCCAGCAGCTTAGCGTCGGTAGGAGAGACCCAGTACTTC. This gives the protein CASSLASVGETQYF.

This clonotype showed up just a few times. This rearrangement joins TRBV29-1 to TRBJ1-2; 8 bases match TRBD1. The junction had 6 bases not matched to a gene; V was cut back by 7 bases and J by 2 bases. The CDR3 is 13 residues long. Germline V lookup: CDR1 SQVTM, CDR2 ANQGSEA. Written as DNA, the CDR3 is TGCAGCGCCGGACAGGGAGGGAACTATGGCTACACCTTC. Translated, it gives CSAGQGGNYGYTF.

The rearrangement uses TRBV20-1 and TRBJ2-7; TRBD2 matches at 7 bases. Germline V gene lookup returns CDR1 DFQATT and CDR2 SNEGSKA (reference sequence). The CDR3 length is 15 residues. V shed 4 bases, J shed 2 bases, and the junction held 11 bases outside the gene matches. The CDR3 DNA follows: TGCAGTGCTAACCCCCCAGCGGGGACTCCCTACGAGCAGTACTTC. Its translation is CSANPPAGTPYEQYF.

This clonotype was picked up a small number of times. The chain is built from TRBV7-9 and TRBJ1-2; no definite D call. The ends were cut back, 5 bases at V and 6 bases at J, with 13 bases in the middle. The CDR3 sequence is 13 residues long. CDR1 is SEHNR and CDR2 is FQNEAQ in the germline V gene (reference sequence). As DNA, the CDR3 is TGTGCCAGCAGCCCGGTAGCTCTCCATGGCTACACCTTC. It encodes CASSPVALHGYTF. The whole variable domain, remainder taken from reference TRBV7-9 and TRBJ1-2, is DTGVSQNPRHKITKRGQNVTFRCDPISEHNRLYWYRQTLGQGPEFLTYFQNEAQLEKSRLLSDRFSAERPKGSFSTLEIQRTEQGDSAMYLCASSPVALHGYTFGSGTRLTVV.

This clonotype was seen a few times. The chain is built from TRBV3-1 and TRBJ2-2; 7 nucleotides agree with TRBD2. The CDR3 spans 16 residues. The junction had 10 bases not matched to a gene; V was cut back by 7 bases and J by 2 bases. Germline V CDR1 and CDR2: LGHDT, YNNKEL (reference sequence). CDR3 region: CASTAKGGANTGELFF. Here the CDR3 DNA reads TGTGCCAGCACAGCCAAGGGAGGGGCTAACACCGGGGAGCTGTTTTTT.

Turning to this clonotype: An end of the junction does not agree with germline; a read error may underlie this. The chain recombines TRBV5-1 with TRBJ1-5; weak D call: TRBD1 (5 bases). Looked up from germline, CDR1 is SGHRS and CDR2 is YFSETQ. The CDR3 consists of 15 residues. This CDR3 reads CASSLGGKGNQPQHF. The CDR3 DNA follows: TGTGCCAGCAGCTTGGGGGGGAAAGGAAATCAGCCCCAGCATTTT.

This clonotype was found a few times. The V gene is TRBV25-1, the J gene TRBJ1-6; maybe TRBD1 (5 bases). CDR1 and CDR2 (germline): MGHDK, SYGVNS. There are 16 residues in the CDR3. Trimming took off 7 bases at V and 4 bases at J, with 17 bases between the two ends. The CDR3 DNA sequence: TGTGCCAGCACCCCCCCGGGGCAGGGATATAATTCACCCCTCCACTTT. This encodes CASTPPGQGYNSPLHF.

The rearrangement uses TRBV11-2 and TRBJ1-2, with D unresolved. The V end was cut by 0 bases, the J end by 3 bases, with 11 bases between. The CDR3 sequence is 15 residues long. Germline V gene lookup returns CDR1 SGHAT and CDR2 FQNNGV. As DNA, the CDR3 is TGTGCCAGCAGCTTAGATGGTGCGGGCGACTATGGCTACACCTTC. This gives the protein CASSLDGAGDYGYTF.

In its sample, this clonotype was seen many times. The V call is TRBV29-1, the J call TRBJ2-1; D remains unclear. Germline CDR1 SQVTM, CDR2 ANQGSEA. The CDR3 is made up of 14 amino acids. V was clipped by 3 bases and J by 0 bases, with 9 bases between them. CDR3: CSVEGESSYNEQFF. The CDR3 DNA is TGCAGCGTTGAGGGCGAAAGCTCCTACAATGAGCAGTTCTTC.

The rearrangement joins TRBV29-1 to TRBJ2-1, with 14 bases identical to TRBD2. This CDR3 has 17 residues. Germline CDR1 SQVTM, CDR2 ANQGSEA. The trim removed 5 bases at V and 0 bases at J, leaving 6 bases unmatched. The CDR3 here is CSVSGTSGRSSYNEQFF. CDR3 nucleotides: TGCAGCGTTTCCGGGACTAGCGGGAGAAGCTCCTACAATGAGCAGTTCTTC.

This clonotype was seen only a few times. The chain couples TRBV6-2 or TRBV6-3 to TRBJ2-7; D possibly corresponds to TRBD1 (6 bases). The V end was cut by 6 bases, the J end by 1 base, with 16 bases between. The CDR3 loop spans 15 amino acids. Germline CDR1 and CDR2: MNHEY and SVGEGT. The CDR3 DNA is TGTGCCAGCAGCTACGTACAGGGTCGGTCCTACGAGCAGTACTTC. Translation gives CASSYVQGRSYEQYF.

The chain recombines TRBV20-1 with TRBJ2-5; the match to TRBD2 covers 8 bases. Germline V gene lookup returns CDR1 DFQATT and CDR2 SNEGSKA (reference sequence). V lost 4 bases and J lost 2; bases outside the gene matches: 12. The CDR3 length is 16 residues. The CDR3 protein is CSAISVLAGQQETQYF. Here the CDR3 DNA reads TGCAGTGCTATATCAGTTCTAGCGGGCCAACAAGAGACCCAGTACTTC.

Remarks on this clonotype: A junction end diverges from the germline sequence, so it may reflect a read error. The chain is built from TRBV9 and TRBJ2-3; D possibly corresponds to TRBD1 (5 bases). Germline CDR1 SGDLS, CDR2 YYNGEE. This CDR3 is 14 amino acids long. The CDR3 bases are TGTGCCAGCAGCAAAGGGGCGGCGACAGATGCGCAGTATTTT. This encodes CASSKGAATDAQYF.

This clonotype has at least ten counts. The V and J genes are TRBV5-1 and TRBJ2-6; 8 bases align to TRBD2. The CDR3 sequence is 21 residues long. With V trimmed by 1 base and J by 4 bases, 19 bases remained unmatched. Germline assignment: CDR1 SGHRS and CDR2 YFSETQ. DNA of the CDR3: TGCGCCAGCAGCTTGCGGTGGAGCGGGGGCCCGAGTGTTCCAGGGGCCAACGTCCTGACTTTC. Amino acid sequence: CASSLRWSGGPSVPGANVLTF.

This clonotype was found a few times. This sequence joins TRBV4-2 and TRBJ2-7, with D perhaps matching TRBD1 or TRBD2 (5 bases each). This CDR3 contains 15 residues. Germline V CDR1 and CDR2: LGHNA, YNFKEQ. Trimming cost V 4 bases and J 4 bases, with 17 bases left between them. The CDR3 DNA sequence: TGTGCCAGCAGCCCCCCGGGGCTAGGCGGTTACGAGCAGTACTTC. Its translation is CASSPPGLGGYEQYF.

This clonotype appeared a single time. The chain is built from TRBV3-1 and TRBJ1-2, with D maybe TRBD1 (5 bases). This CDR3 region has 17 residues. The germline V gene has CDR1 LGHDT and CDR2 YNNKEL (reference sequence). Trimming cost V 4 bases and J 0 bases, with 18 bases left between them. The CDR3 DNA follows: TGTGCCAGCAGCCGCACTGAGGCAGGGAGAGCTAACTATGGCTACACCTTC. It translates to CASSRTEAGRANYGYTF.

This clonotype has a count of ten or more. The chain links TRBV7-2 to TRBJ2-7, with D hard to call. The V end was cut by 8 bases, the J end by 0 bases, with 11 bases between. This CDR3 spans 13 amino acids. CDR1 and CDR2 (germline): SGHTA, FQGNSA. CDR3 DNA: TGTGCCAGCGGGGTCCAAAGCTCCTACGAGCAGTACTTC. Protein sequence: CASGVQSSYEQYF.